This T cell receptor (beta chain) was identified in a study of radiation and T cells in renal cell carcinoma. Study observations and caveats: Top tumor clonotypes rose in blood 2 weeks post-radiation, then contracted.

The sample's time point: blood 4 weeks post-SBRT, at nephrectomy. Noted treatment: 15 Gy SBRT to primary tumor, nephrectomy 4 weeks later. Nephrectomy followed 15 Gy stereotactic body radiation by 4 weeks. After SBRT, blood was collected at 2 and 4 weeks, plus baseline. This renal cell carcinoma was of the clear cell type. Measured with immunoSEQ multiplex PCR; TCRdb has only the in-frame clones, and not every one. In the table there are roughly 64,000 clones, 60% to 85% of which are singletons. This CDR3 contains 16 residues. Turning to this clone: Its specificity is not known.

The sequences come from blood, collected from a patient whose treatment included radiotherapy and nephrectomy. This receptor was obtained from a man aged 60 to 69 with renal cell carcinoma. This chain joins TRBV12-2 and TRBJ2-7; the D segment call TRBD2 is taken from the table without a DNA check. TRBV12-2 is an annotated pseudogene. CDR3 nucleotides: TGTGCAAGTCGCTTAGCCACCGTTCACGATCCACGGGAGCAGTACGTC. It translates to CASRLATVHDPREQYV.